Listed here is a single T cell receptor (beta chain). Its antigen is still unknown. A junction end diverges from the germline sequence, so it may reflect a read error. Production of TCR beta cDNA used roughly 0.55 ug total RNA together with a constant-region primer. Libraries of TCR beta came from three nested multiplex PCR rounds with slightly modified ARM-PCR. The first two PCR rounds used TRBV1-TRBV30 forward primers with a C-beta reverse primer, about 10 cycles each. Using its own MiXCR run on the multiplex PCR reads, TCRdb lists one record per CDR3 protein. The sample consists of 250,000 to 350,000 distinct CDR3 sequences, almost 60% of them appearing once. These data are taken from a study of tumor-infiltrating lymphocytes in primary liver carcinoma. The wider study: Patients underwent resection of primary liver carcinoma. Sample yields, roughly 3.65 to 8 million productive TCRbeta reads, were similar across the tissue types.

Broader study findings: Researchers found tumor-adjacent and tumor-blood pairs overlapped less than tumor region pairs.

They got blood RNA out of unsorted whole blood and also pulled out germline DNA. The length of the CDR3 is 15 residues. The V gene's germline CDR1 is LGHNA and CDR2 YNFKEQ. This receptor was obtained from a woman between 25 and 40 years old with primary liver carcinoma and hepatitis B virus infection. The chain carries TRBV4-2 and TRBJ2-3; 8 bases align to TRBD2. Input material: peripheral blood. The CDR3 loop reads CAISQAEREFDPQYF. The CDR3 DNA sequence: TGTGCCATCAGCCAAGCTGAGCGGGAGTTCGATCCGCAGTATTTT.